The TCR beta chain described here comes from a study of T cell changes during pregnancy in multiple sclerosis. CDR1 SGHVS and CDR2 FQNEAQ come from the germline V gene. This CDR3 region has 14 residues. The J segment lost 4 bases and the V segment lost 5 bases, leaving 4 bases of the junction unmatched. Sequencing was performed with immunoSEQ multiplex PCR; in TCRdb, only in-frame clones are kept and a portion is missing. The top ten hold under 5.5% of the sample, which has about 56,000 clones, 80% to 90% seen once. The sequencing input was peripheral blood from another person, used as feeder cells. This receptor was obtained from a human donor whose cells served as feeder cells for cultures in a pregnancy study. V is TRBV7-8 and J is TRBJ2-3; 9 bases are a match to TRBD2. The CDR3 nucleotides read TGTGCCAGCAGCCGCGGGAGGGCGTCAGATACGCAGTATTTT. This encodes CASSRGRASDTQYF.